The clone carrying this T cell receptor beta chain has a single count. Antigen unknown. This entry is derived from a study of blood T cells in healthy people across ages. Study-level points and caveats: The study found TCR beta diversity correlated strongly with naive T cell percentage.

The second PCR ran about 6 to 12 cycles with a sample-barcoded 5' primer and J-beta primers. TCRdb used MiXCR to reprocess the 5' RACE reads, holding one entry per CDR3 protein. The table shows about 1.5 million distinct CDR3 sequences, with roughly two fifths occurring only once. The CDR3 consists of 16 residues. V was pared by 6 bases and J by 0 bases, with 15 bases between. In germline, CDR1 is SNHLY, CDR2 FYNNEI. Sequences were obtained from blood. The clonotype comes from a woman aged 18-30 years in good health. This sequence joins TRBV2 and TRBJ1-5, with a weak D call TRBD1 (6 bases). The CDR3 spells CASRLQGGVSNQPQHF. The CDR3 DNA reads TGTGCCAGCAGACTACAGGGTGGGGTTAGCAATCAGCCCCAGCATTTT.